This TCR beta chain was recovered during a study of blood T cell repertoires in COVID-19. In the source study's methods: Reference gene primer amplification yielded estimated nucleated cell counts. The method was immunoSEQ multiplex PCR; TCRdb's version includes in-frame clones alone and lacks a portion of them. The DNA gave D and trimming, while V, J and clone size come from that table. This table has 250,000 or so clones, around four fifths appearing once. Trimming removed 7 bases from V and 9 bases from J; junction bases left unmatched: 10. CDR3 length: 13 residues. Sequenced material: peripheral blood. The chain has TRBV12-3 or TRBV12-4 and TRBJ2-3; 7 bases line up with TRBD2. The TCR was taken from a man aged 25-45 years who had recovered from COVID-19. CDR3 region: CASNTRTSLTQYF. CDR3 sequence (DNA): TGTGCCAGCAACACACGGACTAGTTTAACGCAGTATTTT.